This T cell receptor beta chain was recorded in a study of beta chain features in type 1 diabetes. The authors sorted CD4+ naive, central memory, regulatory and stem cell-like memory cells via CD45RO/CCR7/CD25/CD127/CD95/CD27. V dropped 0 bases and J dropped 2 bases, with 10 bases sitting between them. From germline, CDR1 is SGDLS and CDR2 YYNGEE. The CDR3 runs 15 residues. Study results and limitations: All four CD4+ subsets of Type 1 diabetes patients contained TCRB CDR3s that were moderately but significantly shorter. Individuals with type 1 diabetes displayed fewer insertions and more deletions at VDJ junctions.

Sequenced material consisted of expressed TCRB transcripts (all of the isolated RNA was reverse transcribed). For naive, central memory and regulatory T cell samples, reads averaged around 3.8 million. Profiling relied on immunoSEQ multiplex PCR, and the TCRdb table lists in-frame clones only, not all of them. The sample includes 640,000 or so clones, 13% of them seen just once. Points on this clone: Its antigen remains unknown. The sample has other DNA sequences that encode this CDR3 too.

The source material was naive CD4+ T cells from blood. The TCR comes from a young man with type 1 diabetes. V is TRBV9 and J is TRBJ2-3; D is undetermined. CDR3: CASSVAGGFTDTQYF. CDR3 nucleotide sequence: TGTGCCAGCAGCGTAGCCGGCGGCTTCACAGATACGCAGTATTTT. Variable domain in full (rest from reference TRBV9 and TRBJ2-3): DSGVTQTPKHLITATGQRVTLRCSPRSGDLSVYWYQQSLDQGLQFLIQYYNGEERAKGNILERFSAQQFPDLHSELNLSSLELGDSALYFCASSVAGGFTDTQYFGPGTRLTVL.